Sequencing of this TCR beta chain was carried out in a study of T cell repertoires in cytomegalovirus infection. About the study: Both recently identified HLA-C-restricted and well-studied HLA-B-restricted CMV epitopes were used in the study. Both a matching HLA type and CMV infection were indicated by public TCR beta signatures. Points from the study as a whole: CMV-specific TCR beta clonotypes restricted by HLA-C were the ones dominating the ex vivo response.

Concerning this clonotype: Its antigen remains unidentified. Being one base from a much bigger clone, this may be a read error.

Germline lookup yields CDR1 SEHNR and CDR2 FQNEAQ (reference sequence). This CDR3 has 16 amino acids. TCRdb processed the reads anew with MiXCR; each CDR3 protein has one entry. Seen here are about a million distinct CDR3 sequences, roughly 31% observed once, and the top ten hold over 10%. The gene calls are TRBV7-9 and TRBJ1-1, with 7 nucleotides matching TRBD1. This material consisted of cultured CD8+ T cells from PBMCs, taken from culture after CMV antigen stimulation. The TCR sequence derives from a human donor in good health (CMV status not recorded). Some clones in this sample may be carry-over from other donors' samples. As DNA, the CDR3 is TGTGCCAGCAGCTTAGACTATCCAGGGGGAGGCACTGAAGCTTACTTT. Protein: CASSLDYPGGGTEAYF.